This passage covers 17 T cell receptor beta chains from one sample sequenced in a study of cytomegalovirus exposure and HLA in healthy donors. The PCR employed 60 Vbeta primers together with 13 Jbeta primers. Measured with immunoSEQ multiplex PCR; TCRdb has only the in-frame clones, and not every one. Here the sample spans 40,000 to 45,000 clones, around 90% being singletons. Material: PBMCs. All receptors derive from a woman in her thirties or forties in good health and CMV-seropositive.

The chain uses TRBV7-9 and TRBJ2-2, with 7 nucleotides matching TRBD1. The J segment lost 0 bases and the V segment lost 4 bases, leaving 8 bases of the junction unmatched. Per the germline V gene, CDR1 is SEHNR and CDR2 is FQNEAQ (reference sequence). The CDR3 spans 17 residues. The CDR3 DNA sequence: TGTGCCAGCAGCTCTGACTACAGGGGAGCGAACACCGGGGAGCTGTTTTTT. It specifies CASSSDYRGANTGELFF. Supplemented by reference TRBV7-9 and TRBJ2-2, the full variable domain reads DTGVSQNPRHKITKRGQNVTFRCDPISEHNRLYWYRQTLGQGPEFLTYFQNEAQLEKSRLLSDRFSAERPKGSFSTLEIQRTEQGDSAMYLCASSSDYRGANTGELFFGEGSRLTVL.

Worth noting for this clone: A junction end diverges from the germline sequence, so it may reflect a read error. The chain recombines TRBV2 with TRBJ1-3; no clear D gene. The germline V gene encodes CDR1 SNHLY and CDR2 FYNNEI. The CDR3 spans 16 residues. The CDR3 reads CVSSDGHPSSGNTIYF. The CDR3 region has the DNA TGTGTCAGCAGTGATGGTCATCCCAGCTCTGGAAACACCATATATTTT.

The CDR3 DNA reads TGTGCCAGCAGGAGGACTTGGGGGGAAGAGACCCAGTACTTC. Protein sequence: CASRRTWGEETQYF. V and J are TRBV6-5 and TRBJ2-5; tentatively, D is TRBD2 (6 bases). This CDR3 is 14 amino acids long. Germline values: CDR1 MNHEY, CDR2 SVGAGI. The V and J ends lost 6 bases and 3 bases respectively, with 14 bases between them.

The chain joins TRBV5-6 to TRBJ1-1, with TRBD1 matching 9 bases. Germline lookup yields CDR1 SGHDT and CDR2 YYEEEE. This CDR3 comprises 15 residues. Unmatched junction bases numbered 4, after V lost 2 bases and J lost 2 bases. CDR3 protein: CASSFRTGANTEAFF. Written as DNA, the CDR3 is TGTGCCAGCAGCTTTCGGACAGGGGCCAACACTGAAGCTTTCTTT.

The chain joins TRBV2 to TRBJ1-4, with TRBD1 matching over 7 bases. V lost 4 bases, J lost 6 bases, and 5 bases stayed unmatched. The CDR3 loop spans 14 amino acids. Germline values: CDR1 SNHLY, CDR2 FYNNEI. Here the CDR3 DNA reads TGTGCCAGCAGTGGAGACAGGGTTTATGAAAAACTGTTTTTT. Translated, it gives CASSGDRVYEKLFF.

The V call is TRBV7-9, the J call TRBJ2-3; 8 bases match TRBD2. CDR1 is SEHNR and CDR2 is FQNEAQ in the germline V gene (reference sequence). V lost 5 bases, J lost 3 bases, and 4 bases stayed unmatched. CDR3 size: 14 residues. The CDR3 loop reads CASSASGRTDTQYF. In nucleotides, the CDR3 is TGTGCCAGCAGCGCCAGCGGGAGAACAGATACGCAGTATTTT.

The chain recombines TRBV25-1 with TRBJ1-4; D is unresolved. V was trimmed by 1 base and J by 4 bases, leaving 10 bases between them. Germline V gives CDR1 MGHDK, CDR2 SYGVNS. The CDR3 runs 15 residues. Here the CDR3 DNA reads TGTGCCAGCAGTGAATCCCGTCAGGTTAATGAAAAACTGTTTTTT. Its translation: CASSESRQVNEKLFF.

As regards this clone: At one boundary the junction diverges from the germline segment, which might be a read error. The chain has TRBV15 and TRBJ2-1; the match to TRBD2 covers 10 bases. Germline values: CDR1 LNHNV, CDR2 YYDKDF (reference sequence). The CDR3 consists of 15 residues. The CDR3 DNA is TGTGCCAACAGCAGAGATCTAAGCGGGGGGGTCGAGCAGTTCTTC. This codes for CANSRDLSGGVEQFF.

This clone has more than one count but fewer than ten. The CDR3 spells CASSRDRSSYEQYF. As DNA, the CDR3 is TGTGCCAGCAGTCGGGACAGGAGCTCCTACGAGCAGTACTTC. The chain links TRBV6-6 to TRBJ2-7; 8 nucleotides agree with TRBD1. Germline CDR1 and CDR2: MNHNY and SVGAGI (reference sequence). This CDR3 contains 14 residues. Trimming took 5 bases from V and 0 from J; bases not matched to a gene: 3.

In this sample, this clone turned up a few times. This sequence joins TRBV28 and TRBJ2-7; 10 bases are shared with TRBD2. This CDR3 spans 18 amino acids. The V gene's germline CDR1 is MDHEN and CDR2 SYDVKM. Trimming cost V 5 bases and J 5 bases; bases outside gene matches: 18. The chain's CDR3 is CASSTLGLAGDLGNEQYF. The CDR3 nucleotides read TGTGCCAGCAGTACCCTCGGTCTAGCGGGAGATCTCGGCAACGAGCAGTACTTC.

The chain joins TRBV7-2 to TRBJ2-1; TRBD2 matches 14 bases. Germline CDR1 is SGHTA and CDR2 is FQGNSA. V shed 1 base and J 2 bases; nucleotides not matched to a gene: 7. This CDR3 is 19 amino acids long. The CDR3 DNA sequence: TGTGCCAGCAGCTTAGGGGGACTAGCGGGAGCAGCCACCTACAATGAGCAGTTCTTC. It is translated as CASSLGGLAGAATYNEQFF.

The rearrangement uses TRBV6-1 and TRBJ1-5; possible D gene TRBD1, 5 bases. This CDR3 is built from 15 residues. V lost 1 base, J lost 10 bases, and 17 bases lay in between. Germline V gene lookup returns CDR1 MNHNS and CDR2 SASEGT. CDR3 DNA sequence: TGTGCCAGCAGTGAAGATTTTGCGGGGCGACAACCCCAGCATTTT. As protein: CASSEDFAGRQPQHF.

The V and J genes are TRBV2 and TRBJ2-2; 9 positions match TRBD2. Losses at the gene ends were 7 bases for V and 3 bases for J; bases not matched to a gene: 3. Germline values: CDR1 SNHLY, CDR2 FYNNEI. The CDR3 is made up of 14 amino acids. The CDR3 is CASNLAGHTGELFF. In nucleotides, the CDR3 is TGTGCCAGCAATCTAGCGGGACACACCGGGGAGCTGTTTTTT.

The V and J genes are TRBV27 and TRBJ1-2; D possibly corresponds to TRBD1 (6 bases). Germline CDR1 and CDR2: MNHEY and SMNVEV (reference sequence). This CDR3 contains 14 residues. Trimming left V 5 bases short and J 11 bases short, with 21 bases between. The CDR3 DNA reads TGTGCCAGCAGTAAAACCGGGACACCCTCGGGGTACACCTTC. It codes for CASSKTGTPSGYTF.

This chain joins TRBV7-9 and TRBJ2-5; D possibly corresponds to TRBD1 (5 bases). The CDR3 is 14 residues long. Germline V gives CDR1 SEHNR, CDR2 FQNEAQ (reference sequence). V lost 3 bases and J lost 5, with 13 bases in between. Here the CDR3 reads CASSFPSGKETQYF. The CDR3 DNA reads TGTGCCAGCAGCTTTCCGTCAGGGAAGGAGACCCAGTACTTC.

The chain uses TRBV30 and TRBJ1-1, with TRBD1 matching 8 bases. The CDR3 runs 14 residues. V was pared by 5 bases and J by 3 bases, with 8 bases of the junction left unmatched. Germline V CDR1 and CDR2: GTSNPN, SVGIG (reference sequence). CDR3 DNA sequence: TGTGCCTGGTCCAGGGGGCATGGGGACACTGAAGCTTTCTTT. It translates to CAWSRGHGDTEAFF.

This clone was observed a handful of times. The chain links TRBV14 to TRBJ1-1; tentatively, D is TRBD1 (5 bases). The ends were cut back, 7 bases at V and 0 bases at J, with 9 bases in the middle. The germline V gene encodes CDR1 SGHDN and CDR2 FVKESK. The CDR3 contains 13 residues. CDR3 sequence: CASKTALNTEAFF. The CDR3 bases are TGTGCCAGCAAGACAGCCCTGAACACTGAAGCTTTCTTT.